One sample yielded the 2 T cell receptor beta chains listed below, sequenced in a study of cytomegalovirus exposure and HLA in healthy donors. The study ran its PCR with 60 Vbeta and 13 Jbeta primers. Sequenced by immunoSEQ multiplex PCR; TCRdb stores in-frame clones only, minus some. The sample has 95,000 to 150,000 clones, over 80% seen once. The sequencing input was PBMCs. The receptor source for this set is a man younger than 45 in good health and CMV-seronegative.

CDR3 coding DNA: TGTGCCAGCAGTTTGCTTTCGGACAGGCTCGTGAGGGAGACCCAGTACTTC. This gives the protein CASSLLSDRLVRETQYF. The chain employs TRBV27 and TRBJ2-5; the match to TRBD1 covers 7 bases. Looked up from germline, CDR1 is MNHEY and CDR2 is SMNVEV (reference sequence). V shed 3 bases, J shed 5 bases, and the junction held 15 bases outside the gene matches. This CDR3 spans 17 amino acids.

This clone turned up a few times. V is TRBV10-3 and J is TRBJ2-6, with TRBD2 identical over 8 bases. Trimming at V came to 0 bases and at J to 4 bases, leaving 8 bases not matched to a gene. This CDR3 is built from 18 residues. Per the germline V gene, CDR1 is ENHRY and CDR2 is SYGVKD. This CDR3 reads CAISESQVAGSGANVLTF. DNA of the CDR3: TGTGCCATCAGTGAGTCGCAGGTAGCGGGGTCCGGGGCCAACGTCCTGACTTTC.